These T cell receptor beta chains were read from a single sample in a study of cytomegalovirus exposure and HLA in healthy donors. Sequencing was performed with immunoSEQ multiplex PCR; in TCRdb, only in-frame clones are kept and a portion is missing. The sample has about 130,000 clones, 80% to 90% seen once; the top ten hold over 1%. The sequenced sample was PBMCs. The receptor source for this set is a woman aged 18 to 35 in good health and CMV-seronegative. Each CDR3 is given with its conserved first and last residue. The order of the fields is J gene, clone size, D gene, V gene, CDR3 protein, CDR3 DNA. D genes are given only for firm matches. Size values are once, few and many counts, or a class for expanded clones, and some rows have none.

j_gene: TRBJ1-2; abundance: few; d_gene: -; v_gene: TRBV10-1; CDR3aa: CASSAGTDYGYTF; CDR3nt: TGCGCCAGCAGTGCCGGCACAGACTATGGCTACACCTTC
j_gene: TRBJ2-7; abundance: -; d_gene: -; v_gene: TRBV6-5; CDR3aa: CASSPVGGDYEQYF; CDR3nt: TGTGCCAGCAGCCCTGTTGGGGGCGATTACGAGCAGTACTTC
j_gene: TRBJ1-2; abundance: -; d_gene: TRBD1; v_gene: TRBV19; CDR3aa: CASSDSGQVKPMDTF; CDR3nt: TGTGCCAGTAGTGACTCGGGACAGGTGAAACCAATGGACACCTTC
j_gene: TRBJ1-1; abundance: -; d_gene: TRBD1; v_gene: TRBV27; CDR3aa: CASSMEQGATEAFF; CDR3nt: TGTGCCAGCAGTATGGAACAGGGGGCCACTGAAGCTTTCTTT
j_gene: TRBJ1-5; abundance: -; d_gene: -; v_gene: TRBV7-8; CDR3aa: CASSRDTNQPQHF; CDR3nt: TGTGCCAGCAGTCGGGACACCAATCAGCCCCAGCATTTT
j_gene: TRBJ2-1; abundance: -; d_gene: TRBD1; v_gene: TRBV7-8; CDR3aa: CASSFPGTGDRARNEQFF; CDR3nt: TGTGCCAGCAGCTTCCCCGGGACAGGGGATCGGGCCAGGAATGAGCAGTTCTTC
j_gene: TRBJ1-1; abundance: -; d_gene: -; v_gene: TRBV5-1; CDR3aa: CASSPGDTINTEAFF; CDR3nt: TGCGCCAGCAGCCCAGGTGACACGATCAACACTGAAGCTTTCTTT
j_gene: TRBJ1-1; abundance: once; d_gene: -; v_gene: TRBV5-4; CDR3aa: CASSYVGEAFF; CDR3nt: TGTGCCAGCAGCTATGTCGGGGAAGCTTTCTTT
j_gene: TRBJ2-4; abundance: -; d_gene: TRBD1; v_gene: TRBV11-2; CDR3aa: CASSPRPGQSLAKNIQYF; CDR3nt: TGTGCCAGCAGCCCTAGACCGGGACAGTCATTAGCCAAAAACATTCAGTACTTC
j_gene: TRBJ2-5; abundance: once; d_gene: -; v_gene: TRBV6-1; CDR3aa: CASSAPGLQETQYF; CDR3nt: TGTGCCAGCAGTGCCCCAGGGTTACAAGAGACCCAGTACTTC
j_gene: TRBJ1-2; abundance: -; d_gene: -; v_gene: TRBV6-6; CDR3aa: CASLEDSFYGYTF; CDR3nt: TGTGCCAGCTTAGAGGACAGTTTCTATGGCTACACCTTC
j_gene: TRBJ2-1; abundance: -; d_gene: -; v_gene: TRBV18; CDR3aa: CASSPAPASGYNEQFF; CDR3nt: TGTGCCAGCTCACCAGCGCCGGCGTCGGGATACAATGAGCAGTTCTTC
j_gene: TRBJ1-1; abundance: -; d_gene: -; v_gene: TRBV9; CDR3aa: CASSATLGGTEAFF; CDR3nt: TGTGCCAGCAGCGCTACCCTAGGTGGTACTGAAGCTTTCTTT
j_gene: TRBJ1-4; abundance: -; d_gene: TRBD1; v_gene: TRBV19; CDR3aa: CASSMVLGTGRQKLFF; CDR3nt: TGTGCCAGTAGTATGGTTCTCGGGACAGGAAGACAAAAACTGTTTTTT
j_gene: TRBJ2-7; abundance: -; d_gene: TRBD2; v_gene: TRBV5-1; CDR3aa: CASRSRLAGAEQYF; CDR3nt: TGCGCCAGCAGGTCCAGACTAGCGGGGGCCGAGCAGTACTTC
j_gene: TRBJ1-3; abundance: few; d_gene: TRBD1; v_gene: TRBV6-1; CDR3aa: CASGGLNTIYF; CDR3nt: TGTGCCTCAGGGGGTCTGAACACCATATATTTT
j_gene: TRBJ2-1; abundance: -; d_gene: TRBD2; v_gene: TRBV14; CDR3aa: CASSQPGLAGEQFF; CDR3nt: TGTGCCAGCAGCCAACCGGGACTAGCGGGGGAGCAGTTCTTC
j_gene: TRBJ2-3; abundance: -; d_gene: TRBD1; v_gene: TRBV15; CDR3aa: CATSRDSGTGGVVTQYF; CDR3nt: TGTGCCACCAGCAGAGACTCCGGGACAGGGGGCGTAGTGACACAGTATTTT
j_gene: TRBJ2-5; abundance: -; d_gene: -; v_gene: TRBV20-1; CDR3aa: CSAIPLETQYF; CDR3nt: TGCAGTGCTATCCCCCTAGAGACCCAGTACTTC
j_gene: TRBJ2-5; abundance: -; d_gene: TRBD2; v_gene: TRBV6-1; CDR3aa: CASLAGGPLETQYF; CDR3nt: TGTGCCAGCCTAGCGGGGGGGCCTCTGGAGACCCAGTACTTC
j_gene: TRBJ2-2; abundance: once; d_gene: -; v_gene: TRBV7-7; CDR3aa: CASSFSDTGELFF; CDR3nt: TGTGCTAGCAGCTTTTCAGACACCGGGGAGCTGTTTTTT
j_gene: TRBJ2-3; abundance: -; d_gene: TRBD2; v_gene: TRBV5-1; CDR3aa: CASSFLAGTSTDTQYF; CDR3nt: TGCGCCAGCAGCTTCTTAGCGGGGACTAGCACAGATACGCAGTATTTT
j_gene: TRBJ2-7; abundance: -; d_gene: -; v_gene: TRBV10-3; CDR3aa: CAISERTASSYEQYF; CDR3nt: TGTGCCATCAGTGAAAGGACAGCAAGCTCCTACGAGCAGTACTTC
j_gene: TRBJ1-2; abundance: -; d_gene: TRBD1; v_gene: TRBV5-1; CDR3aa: CASRVREDRVSGYTF; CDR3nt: TGCGCCAGCCGAGTGCGGGAAGACAGGGTCAGTGGCTACACCTTC
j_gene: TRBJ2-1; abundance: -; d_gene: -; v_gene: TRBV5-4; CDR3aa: CASSQPRQAYNEQFF; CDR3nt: TGTGCCAGCAGCCAACCTAGACAGGCTTACAATGAGCAGTTCTTC
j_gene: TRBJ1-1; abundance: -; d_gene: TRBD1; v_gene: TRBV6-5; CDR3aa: CASSYSEGDRGEF; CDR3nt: TGTGCCAGCAGTTACTCGGAAGGGGACAGGGGAGAGTTT
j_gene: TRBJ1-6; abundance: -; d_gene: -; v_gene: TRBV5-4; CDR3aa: CATEDRDYNSPLHF; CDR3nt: TGTGCCACTGAGGACAGAGACTATAATTCACCCCTCCACTTT
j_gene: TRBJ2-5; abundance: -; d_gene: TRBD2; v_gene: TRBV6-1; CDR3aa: CARSSGGAGETQYF; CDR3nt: TGTGCCCGTTCTAGCGGGGGAGCCGGGGAGACCCAGTACTTC
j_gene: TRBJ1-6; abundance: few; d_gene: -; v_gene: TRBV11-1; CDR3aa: CASSDRTYNSPLHF; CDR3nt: TGTGCCAGCAGCGACAGAACTTATAATTCACCCCTCCACTTT
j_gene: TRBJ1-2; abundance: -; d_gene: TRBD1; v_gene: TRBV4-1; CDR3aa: CASSTTGRPNGYTF; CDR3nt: TGCGCCAGCAGCACGACAGGGCGCCCCAATGGCTACACCTTC
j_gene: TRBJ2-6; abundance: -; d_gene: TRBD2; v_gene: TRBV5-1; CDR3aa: CASSLTSGGAAGANVLTF; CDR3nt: TGCGCCAGCAGCTTGACTAGCGGGGGGGCCGCTGGGGCCAACGTCCTGACTTTC
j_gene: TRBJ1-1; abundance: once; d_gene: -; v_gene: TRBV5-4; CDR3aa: CATYRAQGGTEAFF; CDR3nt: TGTGCCACTTACCGGGCCCAGGGAGGTACTGAAGCTTTCTTT
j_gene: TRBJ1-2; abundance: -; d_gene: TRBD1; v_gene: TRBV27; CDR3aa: CASSLGGTGGYGYTF; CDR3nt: TGTGCCAGCAGTTTAGGGGGAACAGGGGGCTATGGCTACACCTTC
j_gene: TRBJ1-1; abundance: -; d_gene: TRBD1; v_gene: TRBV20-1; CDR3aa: CSATGAFEAFF; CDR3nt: TGCAGTGCCACAGGGGCGTTTGAAGCTTTCTTT
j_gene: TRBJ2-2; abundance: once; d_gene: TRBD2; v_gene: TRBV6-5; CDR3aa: CASTRTSGNTGELFF; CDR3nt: TGTGCCAGCACCCGGACTAGCGGGAACACCGGGGAGCTGTTTTTT
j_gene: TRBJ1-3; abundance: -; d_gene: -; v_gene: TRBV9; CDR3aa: CASSAGTQVLGNTIYF; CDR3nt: TGTGCCAGCTCGGCAGGGACTCAAGTTCTCGGAAACACCATATATTTT
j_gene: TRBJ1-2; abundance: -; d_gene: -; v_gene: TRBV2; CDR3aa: CASSEQLSNPNYGYTF; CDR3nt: TGTGCCAGCAGTGAGCAACTCTCCAATCCTAACTATGGCTACACCTTC
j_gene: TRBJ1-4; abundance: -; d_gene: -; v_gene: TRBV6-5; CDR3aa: CASSYSGRPHNEKLFF; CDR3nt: TGTGCCAGCAGTTACTCGGGGCGGCCGCATAATGAAAAACTGTTTTTT
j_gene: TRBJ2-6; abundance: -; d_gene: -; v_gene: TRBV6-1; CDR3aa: CASSGLGGANVLTF; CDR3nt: TGTGCCAGCAGTGGACTGGGTGGGGCCAACGTCCTGACTTTC
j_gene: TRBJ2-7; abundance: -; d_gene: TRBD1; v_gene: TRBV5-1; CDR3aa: CASSLVGATGEEQYF; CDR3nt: TGCGCCAGCAGCTTGGTGGGTGCGACAGGGGAGGAGCAGTACTTC
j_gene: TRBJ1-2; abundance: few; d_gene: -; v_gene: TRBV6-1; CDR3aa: CASSERGAGYTF; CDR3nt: TGTGCCAGCAGTGAACGGGGTGCGGGCTACACCTTC
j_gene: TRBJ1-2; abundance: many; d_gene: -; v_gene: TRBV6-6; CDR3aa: CASSPGGTHYGYTF; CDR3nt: TGTGCCAGCAGCCCCGGAGGGACCCACTATGGCTACACCTTC
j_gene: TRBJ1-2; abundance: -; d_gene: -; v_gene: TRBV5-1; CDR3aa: CASSLQDRNYGYTF; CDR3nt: TGCGCCAGCAGCTTGCAGGACAGAAACTATGGCTACACCTTC
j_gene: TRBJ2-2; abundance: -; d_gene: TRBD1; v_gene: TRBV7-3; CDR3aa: CASSTGQRTGELFF; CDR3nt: TGTGCCAGCAGCACGGGACAGCGAACCGGGGAGCTGTTTTTT
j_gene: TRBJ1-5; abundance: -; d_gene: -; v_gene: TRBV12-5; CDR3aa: CASGLVLLDQPQHF; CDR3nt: TGTGCTAGTGGTTTGGTACTTCTGGATCAGCCCCAGCATTTT
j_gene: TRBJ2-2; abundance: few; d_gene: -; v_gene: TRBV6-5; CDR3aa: CASSYPSTGELFF; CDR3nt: TGTGCCAGCAGTTATCCTAGTACCGGGGAGCTGTTTTTT
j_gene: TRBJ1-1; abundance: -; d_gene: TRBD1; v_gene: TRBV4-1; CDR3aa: CASSQGEFPYRGDTEAFF; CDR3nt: TGCGCCAGCAGCCAAGGAGAGTTCCCCTACAGGGGCGACACTGAAGCTTTCTTT
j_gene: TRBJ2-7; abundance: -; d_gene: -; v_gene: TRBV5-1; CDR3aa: CASSPASGSGPYEQYF; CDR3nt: TGCGCCAGCAGCCCCGCCAGCGGGTCCGGACCCTACGAGCAGTACTTC
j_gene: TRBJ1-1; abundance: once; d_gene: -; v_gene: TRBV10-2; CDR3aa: CASREHTGRSYTEAFF; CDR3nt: TGCGCCAGCAGAGAGCATACAGGGCGTTCGTACACTGAAGCTTTCTTT
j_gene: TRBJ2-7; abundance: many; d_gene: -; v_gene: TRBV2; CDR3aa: CASSPLYEQYF; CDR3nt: TGTGCCAGCAGTCCTCTGTACGAGCAGTACTTC
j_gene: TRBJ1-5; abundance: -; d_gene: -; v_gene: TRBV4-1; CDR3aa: CASSNQYDQPQHF; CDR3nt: TGCGCCAGCAGCAACCAGTACGATCAGCCCCAGCATTTT